The T cell receptor beta chain described here comes from a study of persistence of HIV-infected CD4 T cells. This clone has just one count. The antigen remains undetermined. An overlapping HIV-1 Gag peptide pool stimulated these cells at 0.85 to 1 ug/peptide/mL. Memory cells lacking CD40L and CD69 with high CD45RO were sorted. The immunoSEQ assay was version 4, run in survey mode. Produced via immunoSEQ multiplex PCR; TCRdb's table is partial and in-frame only. The sample yields roughly 60,000 clones, less than 85% seen once. The CDR3 runs 14 residues. Trimming removed 5 bases at V and 4 bases at J, with 13 bases between. Germline values: CDR1 LNHDA, CDR2 SQIVND (reference sequence).

The chain has TRBV19 and TRBJ2-3, with D perhaps matching TRBD1 or TRBD2 (6 bases each). This clonotype was sampled from an adult man with HIV who was CMV-seropositive. The sample was CD4+ T cells sorted from PBMCs after roughly 19-hour stimulation, taken from a patient who received antiretroviral therapy. The CDR3 DNA follows: TGTGCCAGTAGTGGGGGGCTGGAGTCAGATACGCAGTATTTT. This encodes CASSGGLESDTQYF.